This T cell receptor (beta chain) was identified during a study of identical twins. One entry per CDR3 protein results from TCRdb running MiXCR on the 5' RACE reads. Here the sample spans around 370,000 distinct CDR3 sequences, approximately 10% being singletons. Study-level results: Where out-of-frame alpha sequences were twin-shared, they showed excess low generation probability. A partial confounding effect on zero-insertion analyses could come from invariant MAIT and iNKT cells.

As to this clonotype: What it binds is not known.

J gave up 2 bases and V 1 base, and 5 bases lay outside the gene matches. This CDR3 is built from 16 residues. Germline V gene lookup returns CDR1 MGHRA and CDR2 YSYEKL. The sequence came from a woman aged 50 to 60 in good health. Material for sequencing was naive T cells sorted from blood. The rearrangement links TRBV4-1 to TRBJ2-5, with 9 bases matching TRBD1. In nucleotides, the CDR3 is TGCGCCAGCAGCCAAGGGACAGGGGCTCTACAAGAGACCCAGTACTTC. Translation gives CASSQGTGALQETQYF.